These 20 T cell receptor beta chains were sequenced from one sample in a study of cytomegalovirus exposure and HLA in healthy donors. PCR employed 60 Vbeta and 13 Jbeta primers. The assay was immunoSEQ multiplex PCR, and TCRdb's table has in-frame clones only and misses some. This sample has approximately 220,000 clones, with 65% to 80% found just once. Input material: PBMCs. Receptors originate from a girl aged 2 to 10 in good health and CMV-seronegative.

The CDR3 reads CASSDSTGSGYTF. Written as DNA, the CDR3 is TGTGCCAGCAGTGACTCGACAGGTAGTGGCTACACCTTC. The rearrangement joins TRBV6-4 to TRBJ1-2; TRBD1 is a possible D gene (6 bases). Looked up from germline, CDR1 is MRHNA and CDR2 is SNTAGT. This CDR3 comprises 13 residues. Trimming stripped 0 bases from V and 7 bases from J, with 9 bases between.

This chain joins TRBV6-5 and TRBJ1-2; 9 nucleotides align to TRBD1. The CDR3 length is 13 residues. CDR1 is MNHEY and CDR2 is SVGAGI in the germline V gene. Trimming cost V 4 bases and J 4 bases; bases outside gene matches: 1. CDR3 coding DNA: TGTGCCAGCAGTTTACAGGGGGCCTATGGCTACACCTTC. Translated, it gives CASSLQGAYGYTF.

In regard to this clone: Mismatch with germline at one junction end may stem from a read error. The chain recombines TRBV7-9 with TRBJ2-7, with TRBD2 as a possible D gene (5 bases). CDR3 length: 14 amino acids. Germline V gene data show CDR1 as SEHNR and CDR2 as FQNEAQ (reference sequence). CDR3 DNA: TGTTCCAGCAGCTCAAACCGCGAGGGTTACGAGCAGTACTTC. Its translation: CSSSSNREGYEQYF.

The chain couples TRBV5-1 to TRBJ1-1; tentatively, D is TRBD1 (5 bases). From germline, CDR1 is SGHRS and CDR2 YFSETQ. The CDR3 length is 14 residues. The germline V and J ends were trimmed by 5 bases and 1 base, with 12 bases remaining between them. This chain's CDR3 is CASSRGNANTEAFF. The CDR3 DNA is TGCGCCAGCAGTAGGGGAAACGCGAACACTGAAGCTTTCTTT.

The chain is built from TRBV5-4 and TRBJ1-1, with D maybe TRBD1 (6 bases). Trimming shortened V by 0 bases and J by 1 base, and 10 bases separated the two germline ends. CDR1 is SGHNT and CDR2 is YYREEE in the germline V gene (reference sequence). The CDR3 length is 15 residues. As DNA, the CDR3 is TGTGCCAGCAGCTTGGAGGGCAGGGGGAACACTGAAGCTTTCTTT. Its translation is CASSLEGRGNTEAFF.

The gene calls are TRBV4-2 and TRBJ2-1; 12 bases are a match to TRBD2. Germline lookup yields CDR1 LGHNA and CDR2 YNFKEQ. The CDR3 has 16 residues. The J segment lost 10 bases and the V segment lost 6 bases, leaving 13 bases of the junction unmatched. The chain's CDR3 is CASSHPLRTSGTEQFF. The CDR3 DNA follows: TGTGCCAGCAGTCACCCGCTTAGGACTAGCGGGACCGAGCAGTTCTTC.

The chain couples TRBV7-3 to TRBJ1-2, with D possibly being TRBD1 (6 bases). V lost 3 bases and J 7 bases, leaving 12 bases between the germline ends. In germline, CDR1 is SGHTA, CDR2 FQGTGA. The length of the CDR3 is 13 residues. The CDR3 reads CASSFREGVGYTF. In DNA form, the CDR3 reads TGTGCCAGCAGCTTTCGGGAGGGGGTTGGCTACACCTTC.

The sample holds one count of this clone. The chain combines TRBV6-5 with TRBJ2-5, with D possibly TRBD1 on 6 matching bases. From germline, CDR1 is MNHEY and CDR2 SVGAGI. Trimming removed 6 bases at V and 4 bases at J, with 9 bases between. This CDR3 region has 12 residues. The CDR3 region is CASSNRAETQYF. DNA for the CDR3: TGTGCCAGCAGCAACAGGGCAGAGACCCAGTACTTC.

The genes are TRBV27 and TRBJ1-5; 8 positions match TRBD1. The junction had 11 bases not matched to a gene; V was cut back by 4 bases and J by 6 bases. The CDR3 length is 16 residues. Looked up from germline, CDR1 is MNHEY and CDR2 is SMNVEV (reference sequence). The CDR3 region has the DNA TGTGCCAGCAGTTCCCTGACAGGGGCGTTCGGTCAGCCCCAGCATTTT. Protein sequence: CASSSLTGAFGQPQHF.

This chain uses TRBV6-1 with TRBJ1-1; 8 nucleotides line up with TRBD1. The J segment lost 7 bases and the V segment lost 3 bases, leaving 4 bases of the junction unmatched. Germline V lookup: CDR1 MNHNS, CDR2 SASEGT. This CDR3 is built from 13 residues. The CDR3 DNA sequence: TGTGCCAGCAGTGACAGGGGGCATCGTGAAGCTTTCTTT. Its protein is CASSDRGHREAFF.

The chain uses TRBV5-1 and TRBJ2-1; the D gene is possibly TRBD1 (6 bases). The V gene lost 7 bases and the J gene lost 2 bases, with 10 bases spanning the gap. Germline assignment: CDR1 SGHRS and CDR2 YFSETQ. CDR3 size: 13 residues. The CDR3 sequence: CASRTDTYNEQFF. The CDR3 DNA reads as TGCGCCAGCCGGACAGACACCTACAATGAGCAGTTCTTC.

The chain employs TRBV27 and TRBJ1-1, with D perhaps matching TRBD1 (6 bases). The CDR3 covers 15 residues. Trimming left V 2 bases short and J 6 bases short, with 16 bases between. Per germline, CDR1 MNHEY and CDR2 SMNVEV (reference sequence). The CDR3 DNA follows: TGTGCCAGCAGTTTAGGGGGCAGGACGTGGGCTGAAGCTTTCTTT. It translates to CASSLGGRTWAEAFF.

The V call is TRBV7-9, the J call TRBJ2-6; D unresolved. The V gene's germline CDR1 is SEHNR and CDR2 FQNEAQ (reference sequence). V was clipped by 2 bases and J by 0 bases, with 5 bases between them. The CDR3 extends over 15 amino acids. In DNA, the CDR3 is TGTGCCAGCAGCTTAACCGGCTCTGGGGCCAACGTCCTGACTTTC. It codes for CASSLTGSGANVLTF.

This chain links TRBV30 with TRBJ1-6, with no clear D. CDR3 size: 14 residues. The ends were cut back, 4 bases at V and 9 bases at J, with 16 bases in the middle. The V gene's germline CDR1 is GTSNPN and CDR2 SVGIG (reference sequence). The CDR3 is CAWTPLERASPLHF. In DNA, the CDR3 is TGTGCCTGGACCCCCCTTGAGAGAGCTTCACCCCTCCACTTT.

The chain employs TRBV5-6 and TRBJ2-7; 11 positions agree with TRBD2. The V and J ends lost 4 bases and 2 bases, in that order; junction bases with no gene match: 11. The CDR3 covers 17 residues. CDR1 SGHDT and CDR2 YYEEEE come from the germline V gene. Here the CDR3 reads CASSRPKLAGATYEQYF. The CDR3 coding sequence is TGTGCCAGCAGCAGACCGAAACTAGCGGGGGCGACCTACGAGCAGTACTTC.

V gene TRBV19 combines with J gene TRBJ1-4, with D perhaps matching TRBD1 (5 bases). Per the germline V gene, CDR1 is LNHDA and CDR2 is SQIVND (reference sequence). V lost 4 bases, J lost 3 bases, and 18 bases lay in between. The CDR3 totals 17 residues. In DNA, the CDR3 is TGTGCCAGTAGTAAGGGCCCGTTTAGGGGTGCTAATGAAAAACTGTTTTTT. Translating gives CASSKGPFRGANEKLFF.

The V and J genes are TRBV7-9 and TRBJ1-1, with D possibly matching TRBD1 (6 bases). Trimming removed 5 bases at V and 0 bases at J, with 16 bases between. The length of the CDR3 is 16 residues. Germline V gene sequence: CDR1 SEHNR, CDR2 FQNEAQ (reference sequence). In DNA, the CDR3 is TGTGCCAGCAGCCCAGGGGAACAGGGTATGAACACTGAAGCTTTCTTT. It is translated as CASSPGEQGMNTEAFF.

The genes are TRBV29-1 and TRBJ2-7; the D gene is possibly TRBD2 (6 bases). CDR1 is SQVTM, CDR2 ANQGSEA, per germline. The CDR3 is made up of 15 amino acids. V shed 0 bases and J shed 3 bases, with 15 bases lying between them. The CDR3 sequence is CSVEDRGTSNYEQYF. The CDR3 DNA reads as TGCAGCGTTGAAGATCGTGGGACTTCGAACTACGAGCAGTACTTC.

DNA of the CDR3: TGTGCCAGCAGCTTGACAATTCGTGGGGAGCTGTTTTTT. Its protein is CASSLTIRGELFF. This sequence joins TRBV5-5 and TRBJ2-2; D gene unclear. This CDR3 comprises 13 residues. Trimming pared 1 base from V and 8 bases from J, leaving 9 bases between. Per germline, CDR1 SGHKS and CDR2 YYEKEE (reference sequence). Supplemented by reference TRBV5-5 and TRBJ2-2, the full variable domain reads DAGVTQSPTHLIKTRGQQVTLRCSPISGHKSVSWYQQVLGQGPQFIFQYYEKEERGRGNFPDRFSARQFPNYSSELNVNALLLGDSALYLCASSLTIRGELFFGEGSRLTVL.

This clone was detected only once. Written as DNA, the CDR3 is TGTGCCAGCAGTCAGCAGACAGGCGGGGAGCTGTTTTTT. Protein: CASSQQTGGELFF. The chain carries TRBV27 and TRBJ2-2, with D tentatively TRBD1 (6 bases). V lost 5 bases, J lost 7 bases, and 11 bases lay in between. This CDR3 spans 13 amino acids. The germline gives CDR1 MNHEY, CDR2 SMNVEV (reference sequence).